One TCR beta chain is described in this entry. The sample originates from a study of shared T cell receptors in the human thymus. The repertoire was sequenced with immunoSEQ multiplex PCR; TCRdb's copy has only in-frame clones and lacks some. The sample shows roughly 700,000 clones, over 75% of them seen only once. Germline values: CDR1 GTSNPN, CDR2 SVGIG (reference sequence). Losses at the gene ends were 3 bases for V and 4 bases for J; bases not matched to a gene: 6. The CDR3 has 14 amino acids. The same specimen was also included in a second study, on human thymus T cells.

Source material: thymocytes. The clonotype comes from a boy in the first two years of life with a congenital heart defect. The chain links TRBV30 to TRBJ2-7; 10 nucleotides match TRBD1. As DNA, the CDR3 is TGTGCCTGGAGACGACCGGGACAGGGGTACGAGCAGTACTTC. It encodes CAWRRPGQGYEQYF.